This T cell receptor (beta chain) comes out of a study of shared clonotypes between healthy human individuals. Study conclusions and caveats: Genetic and exposure-history diversity was limited by the few donors.

As processed by the authors: Junction-only sequences without quality scores were provided by ImmunoSEQ, so filtering was different. Here immunoSEQ multiplex PCR was the method, and the copy in TCRdb shows in-frame clones only, minus some. V, J and clone size reflect that table, while D and trimming were determined from the DNA. The sample holds 550,000 to 600,000 clones, just over 75% seen once. With respect to this clone: The antigen is unknown.

Input material: PBMCs. The receptor was derived from a woman in her forties in good health. Some clones in this sample may be carry-over from other donors' samples.

CDR3 region: CASSQEPGTGDSPLHF. The DNA of the CDR3 is TGCGCCAGCAGCCAAGAACCTGGTACAGGGGATTCACCCCTCCACTTT. The chain couples TRBV4-1 to TRBJ1-6, with 7 bases identical to TRBD1. V trimming: 0 bases; J trimming: 8 bases; junction bases outside the gene matches: 7. The CDR3 totals 16 residues. Germline-derived CDR1 and CDR2 are MGHRA and YSYEKL.